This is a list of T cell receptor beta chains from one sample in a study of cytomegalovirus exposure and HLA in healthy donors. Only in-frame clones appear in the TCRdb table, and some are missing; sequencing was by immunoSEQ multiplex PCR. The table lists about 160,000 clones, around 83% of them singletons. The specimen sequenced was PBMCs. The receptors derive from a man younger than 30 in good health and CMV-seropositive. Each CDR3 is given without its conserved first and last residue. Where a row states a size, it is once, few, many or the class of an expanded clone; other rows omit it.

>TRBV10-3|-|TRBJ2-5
ATLSEETQY
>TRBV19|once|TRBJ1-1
ASTRGLNTEAF
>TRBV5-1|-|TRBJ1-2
ASSLVGIRADYGYT
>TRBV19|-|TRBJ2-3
ASSMSGASTDTQY
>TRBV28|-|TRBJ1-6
ASSLEVASNSPLH
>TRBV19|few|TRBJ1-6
ASSSGQLTPLH
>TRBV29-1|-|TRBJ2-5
SVELTGGQETQY
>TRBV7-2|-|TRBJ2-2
ASTRAGWDTGELF
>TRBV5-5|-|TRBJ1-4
ASSLEQGLYYEKLF
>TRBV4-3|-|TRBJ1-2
ASSQDAGGTSGGYT
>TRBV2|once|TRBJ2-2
ASSERGTGADVSMITGELF
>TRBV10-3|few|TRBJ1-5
AISGGSNQPQH
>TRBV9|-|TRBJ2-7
ASSATVAHEQY
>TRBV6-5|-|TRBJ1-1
ASSYGGGTEAF
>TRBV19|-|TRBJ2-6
ASRTAGANVLT
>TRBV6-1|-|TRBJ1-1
ASSDGSMTEAF
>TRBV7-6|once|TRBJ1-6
ASSPGTGTNSPLH
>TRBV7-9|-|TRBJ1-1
ASSLEPGGKVNTEAF
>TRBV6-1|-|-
ASRLLAGESYEQY
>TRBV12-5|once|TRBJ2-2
ASGLVILAGNTGELF
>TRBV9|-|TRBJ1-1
ASSEGWGGWTEAF
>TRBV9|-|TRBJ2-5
ASSPLSGGEETQY
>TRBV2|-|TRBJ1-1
ASRDGTGNTEAF
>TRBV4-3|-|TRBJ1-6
ASSQETGSNSPLH